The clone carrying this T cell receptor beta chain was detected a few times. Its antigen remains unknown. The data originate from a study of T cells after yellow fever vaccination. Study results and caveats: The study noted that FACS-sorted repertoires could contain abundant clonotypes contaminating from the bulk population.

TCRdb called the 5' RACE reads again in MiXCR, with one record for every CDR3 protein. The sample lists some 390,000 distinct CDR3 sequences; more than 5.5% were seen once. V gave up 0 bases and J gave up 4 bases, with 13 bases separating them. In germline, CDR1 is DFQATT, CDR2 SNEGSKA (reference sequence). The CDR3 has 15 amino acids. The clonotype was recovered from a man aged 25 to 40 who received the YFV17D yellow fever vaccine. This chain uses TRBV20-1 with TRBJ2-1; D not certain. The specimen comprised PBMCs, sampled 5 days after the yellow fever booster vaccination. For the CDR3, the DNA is TGCAGTGCTAGAGAATCTAGGTTCGGGTACAATGAGCAGTTCTTC. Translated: CSARESRFGYNEQFF.